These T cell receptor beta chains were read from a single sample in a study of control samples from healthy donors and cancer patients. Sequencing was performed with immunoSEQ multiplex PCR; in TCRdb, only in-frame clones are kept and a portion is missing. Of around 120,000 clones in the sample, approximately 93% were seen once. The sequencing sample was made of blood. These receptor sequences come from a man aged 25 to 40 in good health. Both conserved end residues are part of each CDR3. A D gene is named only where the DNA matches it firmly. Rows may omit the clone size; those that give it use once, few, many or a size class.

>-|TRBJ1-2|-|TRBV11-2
TGTGCCAGCAGCGCGGACAGCCCCTATGGCTACACCTTC
CASSADSPYGYTF
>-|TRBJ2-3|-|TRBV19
TGTGCCAGTAGTATAGCCCTTTCCGCCTCAGATACGCAGTATTTT
CASSIALSASDTQYF
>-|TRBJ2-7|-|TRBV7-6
TGTGCCAGCAGCCCATTCTCCGGCAGCCTGCTCTACGAGCAGTACTTC
CASSPFSGSLLYEQYF
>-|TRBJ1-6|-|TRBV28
TGTGCCAGCAGTTTATGGGGGAGCTCCTATAATTCACCCCTCCACTTT
CASSLWGSSYNSPLHF
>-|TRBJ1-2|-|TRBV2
TGTGCCAGGGGGGACCGAGGTAACTATGGCTACACCTTC
CARGDRGNYGYTF
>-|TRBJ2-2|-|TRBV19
TGTGCCAGTAGTACCCAGTCGTTCTCAGGGGTTACCGGGGAGCTGTTTTTT
CASSTQSFSGVTGELFF
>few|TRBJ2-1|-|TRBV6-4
TGTGCCAGCAGTGCTAGGACAGAGAACAATGAGCAGTTCTTC
CASSARTENNEQFF
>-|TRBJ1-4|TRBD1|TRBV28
TGTGCCTGTGGGGCCATGCCGGGACAGGATAATGAAAAACTGTTTTTT
CACGAMPGQDNEKLFF
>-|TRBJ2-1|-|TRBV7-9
TGTGCCAGCAGCTCCCCCGGGGTCACCTACAATGAGCAGTTCTTC
CASSSPGVTYNEQFF
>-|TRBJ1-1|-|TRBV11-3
TGTGCCAGCAGCTTAGATGGCGCAGGGAACACTGAAGCTTTCTTT
CASSLDGAGNTEAFF
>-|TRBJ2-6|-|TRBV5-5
TGTGCCAGCAGCTTGGTGGGGACTGCCAGCTCTGGGGCCAACGTCCTGACTTTC
CASSLVGTASSGANVLTF
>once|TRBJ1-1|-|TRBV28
TGTGCCAGCAGTTTATGGAGGGGGGAATTAGGTGGTGAAGCTTTCTTT
CASSLWRGELGGEAFF
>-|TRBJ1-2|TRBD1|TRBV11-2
TGTGCCAGCAGCTCCAGGGACAGCAATTACTTTAATGGCTACACCTTC
CASSSRDSNYFNGYTF
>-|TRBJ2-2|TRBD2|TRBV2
TGTGCCAGCATCGGCGGGGGGGCCGGGGAGCTGTTTTTT
CASIGGGAGELFF
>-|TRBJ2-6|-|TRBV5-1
TGCGCCAGCAGCCGCGAGGGGGGGAGGTCCACCTCTGGGGCCAACGTCCTGACTTTC
CASSREGGRSTSGANVLTF
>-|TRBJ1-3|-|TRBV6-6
TGTGCCAGCACACGAGGGACTGGAAACACCATATATTTT
CASTRGTGNTIYF
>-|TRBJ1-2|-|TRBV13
TGTGCCAGCAGCTTCAGGGCCTCTGGCTACACCTTC
CASSFRASGYTF
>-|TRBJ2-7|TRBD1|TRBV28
TGTGCCACCAAACAGGGGGCTGAGTACGAGCAGTACTTC
CATKQGAEYEQYF
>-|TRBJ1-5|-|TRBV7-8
TGTGCCAGCAGCTTAGCAGGGACGAGTCAGCCCCAGCATTTT
CASSLAGTSQPQHF
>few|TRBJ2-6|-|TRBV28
TGTGCCAGCAGACCCCAGGGGTCTGGGGCCAACGTCCTGACTTTC
CASRPQGSGANVLTF
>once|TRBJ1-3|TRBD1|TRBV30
TGTGCCCGGACCGAAACAGGGGGCGCGGGAAACACCATATATTTT
CARTETGGAGNTIYF
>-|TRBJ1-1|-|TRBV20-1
TGCAGTGCTAGAAAGGGCACTGAAGCTTTCTTT
CSARKGTEAFF
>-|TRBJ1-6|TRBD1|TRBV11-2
TGTGCCAGCAGCTTCGGACAGGGGGCCACACCCCTCCACTTT
CASSFGQGATPLHF
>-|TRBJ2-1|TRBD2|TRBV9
TGTGCCAGCAGCGTCTTCCCGGGGGGGCCCAGGGATGAGCAGTTCTTC
CASSVFPGGPRDEQFF
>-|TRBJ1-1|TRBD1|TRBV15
TGTGCCACCGGACAGGGGGCATATCTGGGGAACACTGAAGCTTTCTTT
CATGQGAYLGNTEAFF
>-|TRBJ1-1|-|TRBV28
TGTGCCAGCAGTTTGGTCCCTCTAGAAGCTTTCTTT
CASSLVPLEAFF
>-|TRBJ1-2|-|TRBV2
TGTGCCAGCAGAGCCGGGACAAGTTATGGCTACACCTTC
CASRAGTSYGYTF
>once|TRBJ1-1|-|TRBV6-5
TGTGCCAGCAGTTACTCCTCGGCGGCGAACACTGAAGCTTTCTTT
CASSYSSAANTEAFF
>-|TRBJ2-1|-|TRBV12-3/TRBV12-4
TGTGCCAGCAGTTTGGGGGGAACTGAGCAGTTCTTC
CASSLGGTEQFF
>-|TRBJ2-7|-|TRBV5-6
TGTGCCAGCAGCAACCGCCCCGGGCTCTCCTACGAGCAGTACTTC
CASSNRPGLSYEQYF
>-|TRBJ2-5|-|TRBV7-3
TGTGCCAGCAGCTCAGGGATCGCAGGGGAGACCCAGTACTTC
CASSSGIAGETQYF
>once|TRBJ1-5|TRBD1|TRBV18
TGTGCCAGCTCACCGGGACAGGAGCAGCCCCAGCATTTT
CASSPGQEQPQHF
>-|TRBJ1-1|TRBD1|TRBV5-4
TGTGCCAGCAGCTTGGCGGCAGGGGGCACTGAAGCTTTCTTT
CASSLAAGGTEAFF
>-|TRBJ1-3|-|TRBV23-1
TGCGCCGGGTGCGAGGGGCACACTGGAAACACCATATATTTT
CAGCEGHTGNTIYF
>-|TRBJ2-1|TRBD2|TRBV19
TGTGCCAGTACCTCCTCCCCCGGGACTAGCGGGTCGGAGCAGTTCTTC
CASTSSPGTSGSEQFF
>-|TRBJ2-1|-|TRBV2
TGTGCCAGCAGTGTGCAAGCAGGGCCCAGCTCCTACAATGAGCAGTTCTTC
CASSVQAGPSSYNEQFF
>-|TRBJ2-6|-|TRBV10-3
TGTGCCATCAGTGTGGAATCGGGGGCCAACGTCCTGACTTTC
CAISVESGANVLTF
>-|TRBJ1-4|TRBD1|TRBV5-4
TGTGCCAGCAGCATCAGGGGGCAGGAAAAACTGTTTTTT
CASSIRGQEKLFF
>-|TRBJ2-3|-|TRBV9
TGTGCCAGCAGCGCCGATAAACCGCAGTATTTT
CASSADKPQYF
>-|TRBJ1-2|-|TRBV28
TGTGCCAGCAGTTTGGGGGCAGTACCGGGTGGCTACACCTTC
CASSLGAVPGGYTF
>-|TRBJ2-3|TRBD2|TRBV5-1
TGCGCCAGCAGCTTGGAAGCGCGGGCCAGCGGGGGGAGCACAGATACGCAGTATTTT
CASSLEARASGGSTDTQYF
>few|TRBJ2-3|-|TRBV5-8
TGTGCCAGCAGGCATGATACCTGGGGGGATACGCAGTATTTT
CASRHDTWGDTQYF
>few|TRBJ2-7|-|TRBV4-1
TGCGCCAGCAGCCAAGATCCCGGACGGGGCTCGCAAAGAGAGCAGTACTTC
CASSQDPGRGSQREQYF
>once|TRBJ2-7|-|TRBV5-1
TGCGCCAGCAAAGATAGATCAGGAACATACGAGCAGTACTTC
CASKDRSGTYEQYF
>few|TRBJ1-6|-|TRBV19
TGTGCCAGTAGTATGGGGGGGTATAATTCACCCCTCCACTTT
CASSMGGYNSPLHF
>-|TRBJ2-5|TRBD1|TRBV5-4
TGTGCCAGCAGTCAGGACAGGGAAGAGACCCAGTACTTC
CASSQDREETQYF
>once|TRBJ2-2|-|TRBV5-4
TGTGCCAGCAGCTCCCAGTTCCGAGGGAGGCACCCCGGGGAGCTGTTTTTT
CASSSQFRGRHPGELFF
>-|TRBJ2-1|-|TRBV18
TGTGCCAGCTCACCACCCAGCCCCGGGACCTACAATGAGCAGTTCTTC
CASSPPSPGTYNEQFF
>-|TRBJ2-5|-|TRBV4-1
TGCGCCAGCAGCCAAGCATCCCAAGAGACCCAGTACTTC
CASSQASQETQYF
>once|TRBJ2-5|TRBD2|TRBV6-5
TGTGCCAGCAGTTACGGGGGGGAGGGGGAGACCCAGTACTTC
CASSYGGEGETQYF
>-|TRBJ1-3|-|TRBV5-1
TGCGCCAGCAGCTTGAACCCCGGGGTGCCAGGAAACACCATATATTTT
CASSLNPGVPGNTIYF
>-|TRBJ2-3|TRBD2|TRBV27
TGTGCCAGCAGTTATGCTGCTAGCGGGGGTTCCACAGATACGCAGTATTTT
CASSYAASGGSTDTQYF
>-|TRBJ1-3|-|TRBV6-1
TGTGCCAGCAGTGAAGCGCCAATCTCTGGAAACACCATATATTTT
CASSEAPISGNTIYF
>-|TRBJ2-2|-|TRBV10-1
TGCGCCACTTCGAGGGGGGGGCGGAACACCGGGGAGCTGTTTTTT
CATSRGGRNTGELFF
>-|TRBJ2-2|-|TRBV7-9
TGTGCCAGCACCCTCGAGGGGTTTGGGGGTGAGACCGGGGAGCTGTTTTTT
CASTLEGFGGETGELFF